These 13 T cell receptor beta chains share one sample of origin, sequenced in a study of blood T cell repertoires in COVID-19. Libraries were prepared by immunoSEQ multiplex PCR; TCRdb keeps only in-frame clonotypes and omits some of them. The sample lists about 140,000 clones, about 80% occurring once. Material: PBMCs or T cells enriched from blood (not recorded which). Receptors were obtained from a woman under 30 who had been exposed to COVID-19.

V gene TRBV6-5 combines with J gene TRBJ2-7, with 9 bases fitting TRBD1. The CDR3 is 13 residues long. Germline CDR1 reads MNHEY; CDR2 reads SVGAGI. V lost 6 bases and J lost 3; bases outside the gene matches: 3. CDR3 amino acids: CASSYRGHYEQYF. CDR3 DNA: TGTGCCAGCAGCTACAGGGGGCACTACGAGCAGTACTTC.

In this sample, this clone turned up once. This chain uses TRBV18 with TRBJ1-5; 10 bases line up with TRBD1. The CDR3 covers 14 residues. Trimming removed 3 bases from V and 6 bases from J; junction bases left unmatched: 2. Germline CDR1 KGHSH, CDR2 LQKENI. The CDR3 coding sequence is TGTGCCAGCTCACCGGGACAGGGGACTCAGCCCCAGCATTTT. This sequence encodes CASSPGQGTQPQHF.

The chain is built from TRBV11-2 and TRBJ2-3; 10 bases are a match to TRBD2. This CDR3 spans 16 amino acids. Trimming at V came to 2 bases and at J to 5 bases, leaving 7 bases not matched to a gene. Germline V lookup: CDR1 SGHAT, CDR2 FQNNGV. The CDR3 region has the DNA TGTGCCAGCAGCTTATTGGCTAGCGGGAGTATAGATACGCAGTATTTT. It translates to CASSLLASGSIDTQYF.

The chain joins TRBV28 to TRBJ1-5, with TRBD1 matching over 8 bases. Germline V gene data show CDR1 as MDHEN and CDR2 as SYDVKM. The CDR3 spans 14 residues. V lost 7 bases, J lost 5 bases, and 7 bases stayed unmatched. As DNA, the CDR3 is TGTGCCAGCACCCCCGGACAGGGTCATCAGCCCCAGCATTTT. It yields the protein CASTPGQGHQPQHF.

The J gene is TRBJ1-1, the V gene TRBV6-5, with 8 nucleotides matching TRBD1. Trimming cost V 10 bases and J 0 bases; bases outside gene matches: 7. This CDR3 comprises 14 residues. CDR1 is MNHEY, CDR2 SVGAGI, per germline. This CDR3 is CATSTGALNTEAFF. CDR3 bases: TGTGCCACTTCGACAGGGGCGTTGAACACTGAAGCTTTCTTT.

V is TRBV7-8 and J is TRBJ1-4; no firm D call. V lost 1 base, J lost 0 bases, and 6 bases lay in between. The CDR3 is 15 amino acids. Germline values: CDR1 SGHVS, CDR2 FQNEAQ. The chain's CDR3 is CASSLVLATNEKLFF. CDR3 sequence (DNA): TGTGCCAGCAGCTTAGTACTGGCAACTAATGAAAAACTGTTTTTT.

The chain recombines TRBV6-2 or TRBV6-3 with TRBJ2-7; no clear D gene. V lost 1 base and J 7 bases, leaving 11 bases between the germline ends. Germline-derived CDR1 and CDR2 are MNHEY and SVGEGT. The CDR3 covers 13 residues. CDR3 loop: CASSYFDFGEQYF. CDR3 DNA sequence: TGTGCCAGCAGTTACTTCGACTTCGGGGAGCAGTACTTC.

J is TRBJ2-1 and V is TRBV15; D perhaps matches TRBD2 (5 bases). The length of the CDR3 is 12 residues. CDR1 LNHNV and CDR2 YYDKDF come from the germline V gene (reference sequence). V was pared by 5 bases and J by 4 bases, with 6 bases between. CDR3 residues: CATSRDYNEQFF. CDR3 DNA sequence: TGTGCCACCAGCCGGGATTACAATGAGCAGTTCTTC.

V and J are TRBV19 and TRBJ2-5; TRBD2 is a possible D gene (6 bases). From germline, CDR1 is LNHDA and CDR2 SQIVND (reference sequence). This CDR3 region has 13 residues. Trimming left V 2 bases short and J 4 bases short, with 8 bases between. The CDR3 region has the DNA TGTGCCAGTAGTATAACCGGGGGAGAGACCCAGTACTTC. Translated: CASSITGGETQYF.

The CDR3 loop reads CASGPTNEYEQYF. The CDR3 coding sequence is TGTGCTAGTGGTCCTACTAACGAATACGAGCAGTACTTC. The chain recombines TRBV12-5 with TRBJ2-7; D is undetermined. V dropped 5 bases and J dropped 4 bases, with 12 bases sitting between them. CDR3 length equals 13 residues. Germline V gene sequence: CDR1 LGHNT, CDR2 FRNRAP.

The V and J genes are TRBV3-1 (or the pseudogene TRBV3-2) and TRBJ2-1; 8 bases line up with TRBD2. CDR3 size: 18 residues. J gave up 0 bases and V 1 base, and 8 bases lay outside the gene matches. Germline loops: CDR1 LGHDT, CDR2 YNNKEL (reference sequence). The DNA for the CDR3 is TGTGCCAGCAGCCAAGTTCAACTAGCGGATTCCTCCTACAATGAGCAGTTCTTC. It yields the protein CASSQVQLADSSYNEQFF.

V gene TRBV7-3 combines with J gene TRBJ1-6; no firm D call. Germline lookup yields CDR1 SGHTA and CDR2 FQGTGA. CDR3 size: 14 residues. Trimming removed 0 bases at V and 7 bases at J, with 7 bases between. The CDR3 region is CASSLTAGNSPLHF. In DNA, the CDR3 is TGTGCCAGCAGCTTAACGGCAGGAAATTCACCCCTCCACTTT.

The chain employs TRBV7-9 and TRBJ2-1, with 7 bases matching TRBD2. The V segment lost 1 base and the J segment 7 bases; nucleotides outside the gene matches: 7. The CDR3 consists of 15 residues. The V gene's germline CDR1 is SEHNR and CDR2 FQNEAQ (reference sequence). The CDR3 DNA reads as TGTGCCAGCAGCTTAGGTGTGGGAGGGAGGAATGAGCAGTTCTTC. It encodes CASSLGVGGRNEQFF.